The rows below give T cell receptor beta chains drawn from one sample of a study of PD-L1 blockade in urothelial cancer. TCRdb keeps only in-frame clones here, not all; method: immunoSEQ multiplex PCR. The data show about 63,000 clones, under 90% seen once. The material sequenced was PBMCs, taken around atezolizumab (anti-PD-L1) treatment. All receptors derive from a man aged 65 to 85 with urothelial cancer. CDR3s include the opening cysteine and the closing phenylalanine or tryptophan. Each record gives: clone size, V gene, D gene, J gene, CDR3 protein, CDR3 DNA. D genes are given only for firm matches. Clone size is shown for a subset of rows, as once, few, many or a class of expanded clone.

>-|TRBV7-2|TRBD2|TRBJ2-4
CASSPGLAGGRGNIQYF
TGTGCCAGCAGCCCGGGACTAGCGGGAGGGCGCGGAAACATTCAGTACTTC
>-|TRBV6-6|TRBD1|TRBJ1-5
CASSLGQGPSRQPQHF
TGTGCCAGCAGTTTAGGACAGGGGCCTTCCAGGCAGCCCCAGCATTTT
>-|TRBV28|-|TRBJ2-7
CASSPTSYEQYF
TGTGCCAGCAGCCCTACCTCCTACGAGCAGTACTTC
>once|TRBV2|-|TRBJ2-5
CASSLDRYQETQYF
TGTGCCAGCAGCCTGGACAGATACCAAGAGACCCAGTACTTC
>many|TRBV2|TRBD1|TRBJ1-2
CASRIWTGQGYTF
TGTGCCAGCAGGATTTGGACAGGGCAGGGCTACACCTTC
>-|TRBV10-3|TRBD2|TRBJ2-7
CAISEREGPYEQYF
TGTGCCATCAGTGAGAGGGAGGGACCCTACGAGCAGTACTTC
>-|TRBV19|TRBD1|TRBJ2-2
CASSAGQGAGTGELFF
TGTGCCAGTAGTGCCGGACAGGGGGCCGGCACCGGGGAGCTGTTTTTT
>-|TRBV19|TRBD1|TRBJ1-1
CASSTLGSREGATEAFF
TGTGCCAGTAGCACCCTGGGGAGTCGAGAGGGGGCCACTGAAGCTTTCTTT
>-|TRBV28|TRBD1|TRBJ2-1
CASSSGTARGNEQFF
TGTGCCAGCAGTTCCGGGACAGCTAGGGGCAATGAGCAGTTCTTC
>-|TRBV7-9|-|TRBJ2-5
CASSLAENQETQYF
TGTGCCAGCAGCTTAGCAGAGAACCAAGAGACCCAGTACTTC
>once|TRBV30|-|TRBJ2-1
CAWSVLPRGGANEQFF
TGTGCCTGGAGTGTACTACCGAGAGGAGGGGCCAATGAGCAGTTCTTC
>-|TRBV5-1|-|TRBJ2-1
CASGRQVSYNEQFF
TGCGCCAGCGGTCGACAGGTCTCCTACAATGAGCAGTTCTTC
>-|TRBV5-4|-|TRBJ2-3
CASSRQSTDTQYF
TGTGCCAGCAGCCGACAGAGCACAGATACGCAGTATTTT
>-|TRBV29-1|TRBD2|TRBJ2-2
CSVGGGSTGELFF
TGCAGCGTTGGCGGGGGGAGCACCGGGGAGCTGTTTTTT
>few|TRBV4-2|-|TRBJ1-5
CASSQVALGGNQPQHF
TGTGCCAGCAGCCAAGTCGCACTCGGCGGGAATCAGCCCCAGCATTTT
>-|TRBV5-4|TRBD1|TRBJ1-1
CASSRDRKKAEAFF
TGTGCCAGCAGTAGGGACAGGAAAAAAGCGGAAGCTTTCTTT
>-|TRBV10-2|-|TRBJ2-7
CASSPSGNEQYF
TGCGCCAGCAGTCCATCAGGGAACGAGCAGTACTTC
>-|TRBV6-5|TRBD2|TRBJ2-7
CASSYQTSGFSYEQYF
TGTGCCAGCAGTTACCAGACTAGCGGGTTCTCCTACGAGCAGTACTTC
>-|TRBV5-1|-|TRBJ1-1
CASSLDRNTEAFF
TGCGCCAGCAGCTTGGATCGGAACACTGAAGCTTTCTTT
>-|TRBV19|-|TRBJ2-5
CASSMAPSGETQYF
TGTGCCAGTAGTATGGCACCGTCGGGAGAGACCCAGTACTTC
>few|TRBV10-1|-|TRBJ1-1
CASSEPGNPEAFF
TGCGCCAGCAGTGAGCCAGGGAACCCCGAAGCTTTCTTT
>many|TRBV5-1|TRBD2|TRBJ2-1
CASSSLAGAGNEQFF
TGCGCCAGCAGTTCACTAGCGGGAGCGGGCAATGAGCAGTTCTTC
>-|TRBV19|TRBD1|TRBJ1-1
CASSEGARTEAFF
TGTGCCAGTTCAGAGGGGGCGCGCACTGAAGCTTTCTTT
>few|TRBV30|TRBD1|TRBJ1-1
CAWMGTANTEAFF
TGTGCCTGGATGGGGACAGCGAACACTGAAGCTTTCTTT
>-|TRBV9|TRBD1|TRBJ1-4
CASSQGESTNEKLFF
TGTGCCAGCAGTCAGGGGGAATCAACTAATGAAAAACTGTTTTTT
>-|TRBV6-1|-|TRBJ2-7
CASIQDGIYEQYF
TGTGCCAGCATCCAGGACGGGATCTACGAGCAGTACTTC
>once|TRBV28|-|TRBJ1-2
CATTRGTDYGYTF
TGTGCCACTACAAGGGGGACGGACTATGGCTACACCTTC
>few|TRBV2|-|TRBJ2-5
CASSSEETQYF
TGTGCCTCCTCCAGCGAAGAGACCCAGTACTTC
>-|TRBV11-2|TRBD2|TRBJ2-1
CASSSHLAGGPVPYNEQFF
TGTGCCAGCAGCTCCCACCTAGCGGGAGGGCCAGTCCCCTACAATGAGCAGTTCTTC
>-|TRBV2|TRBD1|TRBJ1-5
CASSGGQYSNQPQHF
TGTGCCAGCAGTGGGGGACAGTATAGCAATCAGCCCCAGCATTTT
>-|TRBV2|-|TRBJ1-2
CASSDRLQGVYGYTF
TGTGCCAGCAGTGATCGACTACAAGGAGTCTATGGCTACACCTTC
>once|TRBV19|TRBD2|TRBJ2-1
CASSKTSGRVHNEQFF
TGTGCCAGTAGTAAGACTAGCGGGAGGGTTCATAATGAGCAGTTCTTC
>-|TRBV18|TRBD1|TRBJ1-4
CASSPGQNEKLFF
TGTGCCAGCTCACCGGGACAGAATGAAAAACTGTTTTTT
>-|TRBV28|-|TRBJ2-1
CASVDSYNEQFF
TGTGCCAGCGTTGACAGTTACAATGAGCAGTTCTTC